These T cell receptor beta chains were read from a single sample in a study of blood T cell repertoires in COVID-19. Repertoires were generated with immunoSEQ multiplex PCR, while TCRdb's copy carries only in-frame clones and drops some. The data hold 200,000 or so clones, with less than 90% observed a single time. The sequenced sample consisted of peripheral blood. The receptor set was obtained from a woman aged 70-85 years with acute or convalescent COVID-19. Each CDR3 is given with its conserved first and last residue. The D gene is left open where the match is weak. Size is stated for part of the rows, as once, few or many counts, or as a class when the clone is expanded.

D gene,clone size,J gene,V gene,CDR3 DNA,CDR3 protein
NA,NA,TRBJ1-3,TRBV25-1,TGTGCCAGCAGTGCGGCAGGAGGTGGAAACACCATATATTTT,CASSAAGGGNTIYF
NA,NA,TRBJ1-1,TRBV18,TGTGCCAGCTCACCGGCCGCAGAGCGAGCTTTCTTT,CASSPAAERAFF
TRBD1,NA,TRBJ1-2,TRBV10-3,TGTGCCATCAGTGAGTCTGGACAGGTCTATGGCTACACCTTC,CAISESGQVYGYTF
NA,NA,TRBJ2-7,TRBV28,TGTGCCAGCAGCTTCAGGACCTACGAGCAGTACTTC,CASSFRTYEQYF
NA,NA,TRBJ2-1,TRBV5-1,TGCGCCAGCAGCTCCGGGGACATATACAATGAGCAGTTCTTC,CASSSGDIYNEQFF
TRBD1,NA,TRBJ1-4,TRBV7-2,TGTGCCAGCAGCCCCCCGGACAGGGGAAAACTGTTTTTT,CASSPPDRGKLFF
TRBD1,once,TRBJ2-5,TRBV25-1,TGTGCCAGCAGGGACAGGGGGTTCGGGGAGACCCAGTACTTC,CASRDRGFGETQYF
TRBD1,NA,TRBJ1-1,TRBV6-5,TGTGCCAGCAGAGGATCACAGGGGGCTACTGAAGCTTTCTTT,CASRGSQGATEAFF
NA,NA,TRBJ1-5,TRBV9,TGTGCCAGCAGCGTAGGCTTCGCGGGGAATCAGCCCCAGCATTTT,CASSVGFAGNQPQHF
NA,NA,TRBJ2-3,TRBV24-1,TGTGCCACCAGCTCAAACCGGAGGCCAGATACGCAGTATTTT,CATSSNRRPDTQYF
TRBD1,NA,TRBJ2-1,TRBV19,TGTGCCAGTAGGTTAGGACAGGGCTCCTACAATGAGCAGTTCTTC,CASRLGQGSYNEQFF
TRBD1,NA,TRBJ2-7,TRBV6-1,TGTGCCAGCAGTGAAGGATGGGGACAGGGCTACGAGCAGTACTTC,CASSEGWGQGYEQYF
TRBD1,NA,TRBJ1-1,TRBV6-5,TGTGCCAGCAGTCACCGACAGGGCGGCACTGAAGCTTTCTTT,CASSHRQGGTEAFF
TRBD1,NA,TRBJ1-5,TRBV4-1,TGCGCCAGCAGCCAATTGACAGGGGGCCATTGGCCCCAGCATTTT,CASSQLTGGHWPQHF
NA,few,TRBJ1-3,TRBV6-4,TGTGCCAGCAACCAGGGACATAACTCTGGAAACACCATATATTTT,CASNQGHNSGNTIYF
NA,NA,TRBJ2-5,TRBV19,TGTGCCAGTTCCATGTACCAAGAGACCCAGTACTTC,CASSMYQETQYF
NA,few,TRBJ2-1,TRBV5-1,TGCGCCAGCAGCAGGGACTCCCCCGGGGTGGAGCAGTTCTTC,CASSRDSPGVEQFF